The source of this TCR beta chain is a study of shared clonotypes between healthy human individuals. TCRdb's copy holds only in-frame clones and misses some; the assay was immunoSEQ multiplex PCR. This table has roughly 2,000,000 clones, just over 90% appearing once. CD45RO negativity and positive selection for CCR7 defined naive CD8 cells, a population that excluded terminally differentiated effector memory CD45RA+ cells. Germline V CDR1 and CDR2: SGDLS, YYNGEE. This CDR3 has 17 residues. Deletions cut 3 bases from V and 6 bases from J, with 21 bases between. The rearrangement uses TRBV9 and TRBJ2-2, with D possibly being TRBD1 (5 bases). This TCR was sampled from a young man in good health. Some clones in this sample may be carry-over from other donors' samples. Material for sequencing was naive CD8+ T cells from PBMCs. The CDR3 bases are TGTGCCAGCAGCGCCCCGTCAGGGTCGTTTAAACCCGGGGAGCTGTTTTTT. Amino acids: CASSAPSGSFKPGELFF.